Listed below are T cell receptor beta chains from one sample, sequenced in a study of cytomegalovirus exposure and HLA in healthy donors. The protocol was immunoSEQ multiplex PCR, while the TCRdb copy is restricted to in-frame clones and leaves out a portion. The repertoire has 75,000 to 80,000 clones, 80% of them found once; the top ten carry about 1.1%. Input material: PBMCs. These receptors were collected from a male donor in good health and CMV-seronegative. CDR3s include the opening cysteine and the closing phenylalanine or tryptophan. Each record gives: D gene, V gene, J gene, clone size, CDR3 protein, CDR3 DNA. D genes are given only for firm matches. The listing skips clone size in some rows; elsewhere it reads once, few, many or a size class.

D: .; V: TRBV10-3; J: TRBJ2-7; size: .; CDR3: CAIMAGTEQYF; DNA: TGTGCCATCATGGCAGGTACCGAGCAGTACTTC
D: .; V: TRBV4-1; J: TRBJ1-1; size: .; CDR3: CASSQGASGSFAFF; DNA: TGCGCCAGCAGCCAAGGAGCCTCAGGGTCGTTCGCTTTCTTT
D: TRBD1; V: TRBV7-6; J: TRBJ2-7; size: .; CDR3: CASSLVATGVEGEQYF; DNA: TGTGCCAGCAGCTTAGTCGCGACAGGGGTCGAGGGCGAGCAGTACTTC
D: .; V: TRBV6-4; J: TRBJ1-1; size: .; CDR3: CASSDGGVRSEAFF; DNA: TGTGCCAGCAGTGATGGGGGGGTCCGGTCTGAAGCTTTCTTT
D: .; V: TRBV18; J: TRBJ1-3; size: once; CDR3: CASSPDRLRSGNTIYF; DNA: TGTGCCAGCTCACCGGACAGATTACGCTCTGGAAACACCATATATTTT
D: .; V: TRBV20-1; J: TRBJ2-1; size: once; CDR3: CSASGLTRQFF; DNA: TGCAGTGCTAGTGGACTTACCCGGCAGTTCTTC
D: TRBD2; V: TRBV6-1; J: TRBJ2-7; size: .; CDR3: CASQPAGGAYEQYF; DNA: TGTGCCAGCCAACCCGCGGGGGGCGCCTACGAGCAGTACTTC
D: TRBD1; V: TRBV2; J: TRBJ1-6; size: few; CDR3: CARGLDRGNSPLHF; DNA: TGTGCCAGGGGCCTGGACAGGGGGAATTCACCCCTCCACTTT
D: TRBD1; V: TRBV27; J: TRBJ1-2; size: .; CDR3: CASGIDRGEDGYPF; DNA: TGTGCCAGCGGAATCGACAGGGGTGAAGATGGCTACCCCTTC
D: .; V: TRBV21-1; J: TRBJ2-1; size: .; CDR3: CASSKTDGGNEQFF; DNA: TGTGCCAGCAGCAAGACGGACGGGGGCAATGAGCAGTTCTTC
D: .; V: TRBV5-1; J: TRBJ2-1; size: once; CDR3: CASSLGGGGYNEQFF; DNA: TGCGCCAGCAGCTTGGGAGGGGGGGGCTACAATGAGCAGTTCTTC
D: TRBD2; V: TRBV19; J: TRBJ2-7; size: .; CDR3: CASSKKLAGDSYEQYF; DNA: TGTGCCAGTAGTAAGAAACTAGCGGGAGATTCCTACGAGCAGTACTTC
D: TRBD1; V: TRBV7-9; J: TRBJ1-5; size: .; CDR3: CASSSGQGEYQPQHF; DNA: TGTGCCAGCAGCAGTGGACAGGGGGAGTATCAGCCCCAGCATTTT
D: TRBD1; V: TRBV29-1; J: TRBJ2-7; size: .; CDR3: CSVVGLGGQGAVEQYF; DNA: TGCAGCGTTGTGGGCTTGGGGGGACAGGGGGCGGTCGAGCAGTACTTC
D: TRBD1; V: TRBV5-6; J: TRBJ1-6; size: once; CDR3: CASSQQGSSYNSPLNF; DNA: TGTGCCAGCAGCCAACAGGGGAGCTCCTATAATTCACCCCTCAACTTT
D: .; V: TRBV6-5; J: TRBJ1-2; size: .; CDR3: CASSYSNVGDYGYPF; DNA: TGTGCCAGCAGTTACTCGAATGTAGGGGACTATGGCTACCCCTTC
D: .; V: TRBV15; J: TRBJ2-6; size: .; CDR3: CATSRGSVEGNVLTF; DNA: TGTGCCACCAGCAGAGGGAGTGTTGAAGGCAACGTCCTGACTTTC
D: .; V: TRBV19; J: TRBJ2-3; size: .; CDR3: CASTPQISTDTQYF; DNA: TGTGCCAGTACCCCACAGATTAGCACAGATACGCAGTATTTT
D: TRBD2; V: TRBV4-3; J: TRBJ2-1; size: .; CDR3: CASSRLGTSGGAVEQFF; DNA: TGCGCCAGCAGCCGGCTCGGGACTAGCGGGGGGGCCGTGGAGCAGTTCTTC
D: .; V: TRBV6-1; J: TRBJ2-1; size: .; CDR3: CASIGRYNEQFF; DNA: TGTGCCAGCATAGGCAGGTACAATGAGCAGTTCTTC
D: TRBD2; V: TRBV9; J: TRBJ2-5; size: few; CDR3: CASSPGTSGGVQETQYF; DNA: TGTGCCAGCAGCCCCGGGACTAGCGGGGGAGTCCAAGAGACCCAGTACTTC
D: .; V: TRBV10-3; J: TRBJ1-2; size: .; CDR3: CAISLKSDYGYTF; DNA: TGTGCCATCAGCCTTAAGAGTGACTATGGCTACACCTTC
D: TRBD1; V: TRBV7-8; J: TRBJ2-1; size: .; CDR3: CASSSKGAINEQFF; DNA: TGTGCCAGCAGCTCCAAGGGGGCCATCAATGAGCAGTTCTTC
D: TRBD1; V: TRBV25-1; J: TRBJ2-7; size: .; CDR3: CASSGQGIYEQYF; DNA: TGTGCCAGCAGCGGACAGGGGATCTACGAGCAGTACTTC
D: TRBD1; V: TRBV4-3; J: TRBJ1-6; size: .; CDR3: CASSLSGGAWPLNF; DNA: TGCGCCAGCAGCCTTTCAGGGGGCGCTTGGCCCCTCAACTTT
D: .; V: TRBV4-1; J: TRBJ2-2; size: .; CDR3: CASSQEAAARNTGELFF; DNA: TGCGCCAGCAGCCAAGAAGCAGCGGCGAGAAACACTGGGGAGCTGTTTTTT
D: .; V: TRBV7-8; J: TRBJ2-5; size: few; CDR3: CASSFRLPKQETQYF; DNA: TGTGCCAGCAGCTTTAGACTCCCCAAGCAAGAGACCCAGTACTTC
D: .; V: TRBV19; J: TRBJ2-7; size: .; CDR3: CASSPTQTYEQYF; DNA: TGTGCCAGTAGCCCGACACAAACCTACGAGCAGTACTTC
D: TRBD1; V: TRBV28; J: TRBJ2-7; size: few; CDR3: CASSRTGRTYEQYF; DNA: TGTGCCAGCAGTAGGACAGGGCGGACCTACGAGCAGTACTTC
D: TRBD2; V: TRBV2; J: TRBJ2-7; size: .; CDR3: CASSEPSGNFDRSYEQYF; DNA: TGTGCCAGCAGTGAACCTAGCGGGAACTTTGATCGCTCCTACGAGCAGTACTTC
D: .; V: TRBV27; J: TRBJ1-2; size: .; CDR3: CASRDSSRFGGYTF; DNA: TGTGCCAGCAGGGACAGCAGCAGGTTTGGTGGCTACACCTTC
D: TRBD1; V: TRBV27; J: TRBJ1-2; size: .; CDR3: CASSRQGGYGYTF; DNA: TGTGCCAGCAGTCGTCAGGGGGGCTATGGCTACACCTTC
D: .; V: TRBV19; J: TRBJ2-2; size: few; CDR3: CASSILGGGTGELFF; DNA: TGTGCCAGTAGTATACTAGGAGGAGGTACCGGGGAGCTGTTTTTT
D: TRBD2; V: TRBV28; J: TRBJ2-1; size: .; CDR3: CASTPRSGSPLSNEQFF; DNA: TGTGCCAGCACCCCCCGAAGCGGGAGTCCCCTTTCCAATGAGCAGTTCTTC
D: .; V: TRBV7-2; J: TRBJ2-7; size: .; CDR3: CASSVGTTVDEQYF; DNA: TGTGCCAGCAGCGTGGGGACAACAGTCGACGAGCAGTACTTC
D: TRBD1; V: TRBV6-4; J: TRBJ1-5; size: .; CDR3: CASTPGKGQGAKSNQPQHF; DNA: TGTGCCAGCACCCCCGGGAAGGGACAGGGGGCAAAAAGCAATCAGCCCCAGCATTTT
D: .; V: TRBV7-2; J: TRBJ2-7; size: .; CDR3: CASSPSRENEQYF; DNA: TGTGCCAGCAGCCCATCGAGGGAGAACGAGCAGTACTTC
D: .; V: TRBV27; J: TRBJ1-1; size: .; CDR3: CASSSEWNVEWVGHTEAFF; DNA: TGTGCCAGCAGTTCTGAATGGAACGTGGAATGGGTGGGGCACACTGAAGCTTTCTTT
D: .; V: TRBV5-4; J: TRBJ2-1; size: .; CDR3: CASSLTEYNEQFF; DNA: TGTGCCAGCAGCTTGACAGAATACAATGAGCAGTTCTTC
D: .; V: TRBV7-2; J: TRBJ2-7; size: .; CDR3: CASSLSGPLNYEQYF; DNA: TGTGCCAGCAGCTTGAGCGGGCCATTAAACTACGAGCAGTACTTC
D: TRBD1; V: TRBV25-1; J: TRBJ1-2; size: .; CDR3: CASSRTGAVYGYTF; DNA: TGTGCCAGCAGTCGGACAGGGGCTGTCTATGGCTACACCTTC
D: .; V: TRBV19; J: TRBJ1-4; size: .; CDR3: CASSTGVHVEKLFF; DNA: TGTGCCAGTAGTACAGGGGTTCATGTTGAAAAACTGTTTTTT
D: TRBD2; V: TRBV19; J: TRBJ2-7; size: .; CDR3: CASSSQRGGSDEQYF; DNA: TGTGCCAGTAGTAGCCAGCGGGGGGGCAGCGACGAGCAGTACTTC
D: .; V: TRBV11-2; J: TRBJ2-2; size: .; CDR3: CASSPTRGNTGELFF; DNA: TGTGCCAGCAGCCCGACTAGGGGGAACACCGGGGAGCTGTTTTTT
D: TRBD1; V: TRBV28; J: TRBJ1-6; size: .; CDR3: CASRKTGDSPLHF; DNA: TGTGCCAGTCGAAAGACAGGGGATTCACCCCTCCACTTT
D: TRBD1; V: TRBV7-6; J: TRBJ1-2; size: .; CDR3: CASSLATGSSGYPF; DNA: TGTGCCAGCAGCTTAGCGACAGGGTCGAGTGGCTACCCCTTC
D: .; V: TRBV2; J: TRBJ1-2; size: .; CDR3: CASSENQGRANGYTF; DNA: TGTGCCAGCAGTGAAAACCAGGGTCGGGCGAATGGCTACACCTTC
D: TRBD1; V: TRBV5-1; J: TRBJ2-1; size: .; CDR3: CASRPGQGNEQFF; DNA: TGCGCCAGCAGGCCGGGACAGGGTAATGAGCAGTTCTTC
D: TRBD1; V: TRBV4-2; J: TRBJ1-1; size: .; CDR3: CASSQSHRGRTEAFF; DNA: TGTGCCAGCAGCCAATCCCACAGGGGGCGGACTGAAGCTTTCTTT
D: .; V: TRBV6-1; J: TRBJ2-7; size: few; CDR3: CASSELGRGHEQYF; DNA: TGTGCCAGCAGTGAATTAGGCAGGGGCCACGAGCAGTACTTC
D: .; V: TRBV4-2; J: TRBJ1-2; size: .; CDR3: CASSRGHLLTLKNYGYPF; DNA: TGTGCCAGCAGCCGGGGACATCTATTGACGCTCAAGAACTATGGCTACCCCTTC
D: TRBD1; V: TRBV30; J: TRBJ1-4; size: few; CDR3: CAWSATGFFEKLFF; DNA: TGTGCCTGGAGTGCGACAGGGTTTTTTGAAAAACTGTTTTTT
D: TRBD1; V: TRBV7-6; J: TRBJ2-5; size: .; CDR3: CASSFSGGGETQYF; DNA: TGTGCCAGCAGCTTCTCAGGGGGCGGGGAGACCCAGTACTTC
D: TRBD1; V: TRBV7-9; J: TRBJ1-1; size: .; CDR3: CASSLLPGGYTEAFF; DNA: TGTGCCAGCAGCTTACTCCCAGGGGGGTACACTGAAGCTTTCTTT
D: .; V: TRBV7-2; J: TRBJ1-3; size: .; CDR3: CASSLTEGVTIYF; DNA: TGTGCCAGCAGCCTGACCGAGGGGGTCACCATATATTTT
D: .; V: TRBV19; J: TRBJ1-3; size: .; CDR3: CASSTDSSSGNTIYF; DNA: TGTGCCAGTAGTACGGACAGTTCTTCTGGAAACACCATATATTTT
D: TRBD2; V: TRBV18; J: TRBJ2-1; size: .; CDR3: CASSPRTSGGNNEQFF; DNA: TGTGCCAGCTCACCACGGACTAGCGGGGGGAACAATGAGCAGTTCTTC
D: TRBD2; V: TRBV7-8; J: TRBJ2-4; size: .; CDR3: CASSPGVAGVLDIQYF; DNA: TGTGCCAGCAGCCCCGGGGTAGCGGGAGTTTTGGACATTCAGTACTTC
D: TRBD1; V: TRBV7-2; J: TRBJ1-5; size: once; CDR3: CASSLAQGGNQPQNF; DNA: TGTGCCAGCAGCTTAGCTCAGGGGGGAAATCAGCCCCAGAATTTT